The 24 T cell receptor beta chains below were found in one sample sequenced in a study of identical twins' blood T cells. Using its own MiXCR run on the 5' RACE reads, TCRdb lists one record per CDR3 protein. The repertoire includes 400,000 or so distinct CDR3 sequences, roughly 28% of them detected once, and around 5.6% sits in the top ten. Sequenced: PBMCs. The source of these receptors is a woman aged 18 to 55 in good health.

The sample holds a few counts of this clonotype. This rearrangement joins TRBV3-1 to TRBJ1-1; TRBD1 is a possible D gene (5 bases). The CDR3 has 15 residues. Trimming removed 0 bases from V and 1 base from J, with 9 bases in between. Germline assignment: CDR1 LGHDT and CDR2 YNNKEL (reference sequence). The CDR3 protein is CASSQDGAPNTEAFF. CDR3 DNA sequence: TGTGCCAGCAGCCAAGACGGGGCGCCGAACACTGAAGCTTTCTTT.

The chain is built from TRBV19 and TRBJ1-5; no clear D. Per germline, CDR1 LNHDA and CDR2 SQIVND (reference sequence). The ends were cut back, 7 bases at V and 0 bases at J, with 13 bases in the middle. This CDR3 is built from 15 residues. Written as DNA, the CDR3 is TGTGCCAGTATAAGGGCGGCAGATAGCAATCAGCCCCAGCATTTT. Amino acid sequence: CASIRAADSNQPQHF.

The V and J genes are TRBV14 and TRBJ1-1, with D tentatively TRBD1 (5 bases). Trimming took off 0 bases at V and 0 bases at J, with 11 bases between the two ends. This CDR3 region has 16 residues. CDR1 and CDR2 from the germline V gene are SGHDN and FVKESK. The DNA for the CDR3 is TGTGCCAGCAGCCAAGACTTACGAGGGGTGAACACTGAAGCTTTCTTT. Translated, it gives CASSQDLRGVNTEAFF. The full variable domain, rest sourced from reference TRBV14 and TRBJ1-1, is EAGVTQFPSHSVIEKGQTVTLRCDPISGHDNLYWYRRVMGKEIKFLLHFVKESKQDESGMPNNRFLAERTGGTYSTLKVQPAELEDSGVYFCASSQDLRGVNTEAFFGQGTRLTVV.

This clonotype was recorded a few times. CDR3 region: CAISESDRKSYEQYF. The CDR3 region has the DNA TGTGCCATCAGTGAGTCCGACAGGAAATCCTACGAGCAGTACTTC. This chain connects TRBV10-3 to TRBJ2-7, with a possible D match to TRBD1 (6 bases). CDR1 and CDR2 (germline): ENHRY, SYGVKD. V was cut by 0 bases and J by 1 base, with 10 bases left in between. The CDR3 runs 15 residues.

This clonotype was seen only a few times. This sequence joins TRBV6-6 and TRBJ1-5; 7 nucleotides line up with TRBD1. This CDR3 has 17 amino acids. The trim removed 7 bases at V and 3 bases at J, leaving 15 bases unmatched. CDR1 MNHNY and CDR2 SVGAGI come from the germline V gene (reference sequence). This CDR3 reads CASNNERGQSNNQPQHF. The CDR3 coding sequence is TGTGCCAGCAACAATGAGCGGGGACAGAGTAACAATCAGCCCCAGCATTTT.

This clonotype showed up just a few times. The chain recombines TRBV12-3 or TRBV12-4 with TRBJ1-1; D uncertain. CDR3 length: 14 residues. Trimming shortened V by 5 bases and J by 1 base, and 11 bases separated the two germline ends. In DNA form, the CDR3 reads TGTGCCAGCAGTGCGGCTGGGGAGAACACTGAAGCTTTCTTT. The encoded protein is CASSAAGENTEAFF.

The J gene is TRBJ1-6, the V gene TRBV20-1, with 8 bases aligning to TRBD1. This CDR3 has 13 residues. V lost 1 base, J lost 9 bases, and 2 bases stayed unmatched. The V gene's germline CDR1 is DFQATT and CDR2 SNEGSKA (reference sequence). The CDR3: CSARGQGSSPLHF. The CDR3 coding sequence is TGCAGTGCTAGAGGACAGGGGAGTTCACCCCTCCACTTT.

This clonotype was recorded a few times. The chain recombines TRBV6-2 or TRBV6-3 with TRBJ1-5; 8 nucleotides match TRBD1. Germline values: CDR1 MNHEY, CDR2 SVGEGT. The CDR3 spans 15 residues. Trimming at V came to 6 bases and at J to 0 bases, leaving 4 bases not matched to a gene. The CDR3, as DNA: TGTGCCAGCAGAGGGACAGGTTATAGCAATCAGCCCCAGCATTTT. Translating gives CASRGTGYSNQPQHF.

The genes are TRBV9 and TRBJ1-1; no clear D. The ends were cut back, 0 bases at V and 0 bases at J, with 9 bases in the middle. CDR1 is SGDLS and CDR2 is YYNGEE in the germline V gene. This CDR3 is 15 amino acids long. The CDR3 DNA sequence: TGTGCCAGCAGCGTAGCGGGCAGCATGAACACTGAAGCTTTCTTT. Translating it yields CASSVAGSMNTEAFF.

CDR3 nucleotides: TGTGCCTCGGGACAGGGTAACACTGAAGCTTTCTTT. Its translation is CASGQGNTEAFF. The J gene is TRBJ1-1, the V gene TRBV18; 9 bases map to TRBD1. The germline V gene encodes CDR1 KGHSH and CDR2 LQKENI. J gave up 2 bases and V 11 bases, and 3 bases lay outside the gene matches. The CDR3 has 12 amino acids.

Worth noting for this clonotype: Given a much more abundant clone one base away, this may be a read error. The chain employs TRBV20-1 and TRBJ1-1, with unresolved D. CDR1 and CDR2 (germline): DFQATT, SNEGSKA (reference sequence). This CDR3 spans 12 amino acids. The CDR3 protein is CGARDLNTEAFF. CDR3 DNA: TGCGGTGCTAGAGATTTGAACACTGAAGCTTTCTTT.

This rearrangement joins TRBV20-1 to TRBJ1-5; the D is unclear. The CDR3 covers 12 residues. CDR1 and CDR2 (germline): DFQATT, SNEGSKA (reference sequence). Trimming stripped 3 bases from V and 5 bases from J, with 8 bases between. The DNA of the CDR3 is TGCAGTGCTAGGCAGGAGGATCAGCCCCAGCATTTT. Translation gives CSARQEDQPQHF.

The CDR3 bases are TGTGCCAGTAGTATCAGAAATAGCAATCAGCCCCAGCATTTT. It translates to CASSIRNSNQPQHF. V is TRBV19 and J is TRBJ1-5; no reliable D call. Germline values: CDR1 LNHDA, CDR2 SQIVND (reference sequence). V dropped 3 bases and J dropped 0 bases, with 6 bases sitting between them. The CDR3 extends over 14 amino acids.

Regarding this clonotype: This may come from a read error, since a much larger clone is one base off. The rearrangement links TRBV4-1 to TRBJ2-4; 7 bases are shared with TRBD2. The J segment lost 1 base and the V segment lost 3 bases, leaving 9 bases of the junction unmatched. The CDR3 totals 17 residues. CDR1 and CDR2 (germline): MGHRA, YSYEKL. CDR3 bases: TGCGCCAGCAGCCACCTAGGTCGGCGGGGGGCCAAAAACATTCAGTACTTC. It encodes CASSHLGRRGAKNIQYF.

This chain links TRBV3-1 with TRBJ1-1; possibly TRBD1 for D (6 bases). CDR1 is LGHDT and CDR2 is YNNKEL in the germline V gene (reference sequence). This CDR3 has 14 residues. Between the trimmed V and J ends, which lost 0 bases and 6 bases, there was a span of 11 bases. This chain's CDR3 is CASSQDRGESEAFF. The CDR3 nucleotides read TGTGCCAGCAGCCAAGATAGGGGGGAGTCTGAAGCTTTCTTT.

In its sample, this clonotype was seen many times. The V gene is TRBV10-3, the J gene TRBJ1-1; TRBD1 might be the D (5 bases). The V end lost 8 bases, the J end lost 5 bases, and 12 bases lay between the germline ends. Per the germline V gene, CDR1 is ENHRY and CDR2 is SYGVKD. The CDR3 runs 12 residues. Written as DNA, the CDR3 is TGTGCCATCGGGGGTGATGGGACTGAAGCTTTCTTT. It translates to CAIGGDGTEAFF.

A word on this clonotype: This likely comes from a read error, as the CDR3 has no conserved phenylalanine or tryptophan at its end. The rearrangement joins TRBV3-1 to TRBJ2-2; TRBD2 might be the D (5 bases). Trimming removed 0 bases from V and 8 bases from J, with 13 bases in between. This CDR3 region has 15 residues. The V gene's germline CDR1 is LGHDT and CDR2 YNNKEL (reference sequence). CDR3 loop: CASSQEWELFGELFL. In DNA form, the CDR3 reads TGTGCCAGCAGCCAAGAATGGGAGTTGTTTGGGGAGCTGTTTCTT.

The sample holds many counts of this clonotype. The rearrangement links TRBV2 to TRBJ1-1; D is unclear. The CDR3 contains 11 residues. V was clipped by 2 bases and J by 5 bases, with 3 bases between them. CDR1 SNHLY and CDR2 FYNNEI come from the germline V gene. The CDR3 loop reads CASSERTEAFF. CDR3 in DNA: TGTGCCAGCAGTGAAAGAACTGAAGCTTTCTTT.

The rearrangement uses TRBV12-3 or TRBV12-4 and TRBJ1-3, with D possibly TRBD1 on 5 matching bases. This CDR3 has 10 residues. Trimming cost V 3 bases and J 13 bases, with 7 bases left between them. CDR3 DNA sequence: TGTGCCAGCAGTTTTGACAGAATATATTTT. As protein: CASSFDRIYF.

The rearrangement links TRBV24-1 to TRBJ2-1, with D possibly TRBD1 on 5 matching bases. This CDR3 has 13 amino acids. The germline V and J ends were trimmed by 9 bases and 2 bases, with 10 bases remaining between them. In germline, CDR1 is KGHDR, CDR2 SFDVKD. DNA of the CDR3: TGTGCCACCTCAGGGCAACCCTACAATGAGCAGTTCTTC. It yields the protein CATSGQPYNEQFF.

The DNA for the CDR3 is TGCAGTGCTAGTGGAGGGAACACTGAAGCTTTCTTT. Protein: CSASGGNTEAFF. The chain is built from TRBV20-1 and TRBJ1-1; D unclear. Germline V gene data show CDR1 as DFQATT and CDR2 as SNEGSKA (reference sequence). Trimming took off 3 bases at V and 1 base at J, with 6 bases between the two ends. The CDR3 has 12 amino acids.

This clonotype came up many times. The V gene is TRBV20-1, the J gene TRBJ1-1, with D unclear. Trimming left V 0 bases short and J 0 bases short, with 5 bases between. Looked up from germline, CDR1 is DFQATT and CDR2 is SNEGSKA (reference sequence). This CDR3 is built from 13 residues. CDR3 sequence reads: CSARDVMNTEAFF. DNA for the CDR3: TGCAGTGCTAGAGACGTAATGAACACTGAAGCTTTCTTT.

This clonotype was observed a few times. The CDR3 protein is CASSPRARYNEQFF. The CDR3 DNA is TGTGCCAGCTCTCCCCGGGCGCGTTACAATGAGCAGTTCTTC. This chain joins TRBV18 and TRBJ2-1; unclear D gene. Germline CDR1 reads KGHSH; CDR2 reads LQKENI. V was clipped by 6 bases and J by 4 bases, with 13 bases between them. CDR3 size: 14 residues. Supplemented by reference TRBV18 and TRBJ2-1, the full variable domain reads NAGVMQNPRHLVRRRGQEARLRCSPMKGHSHVYWYRQLPEEGLKFMVYLQKENIIDESGMPKERFSAEFPKEGPSILRIQQVVRGDSAAYFCASSPRARYNEQFFGPGTRLTVL.

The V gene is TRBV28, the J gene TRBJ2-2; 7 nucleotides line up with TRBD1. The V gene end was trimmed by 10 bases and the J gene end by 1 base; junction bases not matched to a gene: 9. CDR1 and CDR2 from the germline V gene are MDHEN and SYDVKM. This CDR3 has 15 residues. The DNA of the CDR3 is TGTGCCACCAAGACAGGGCAAAGGAACACCGGGGAGCTGTTTTTT. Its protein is CATKTGQRNTGELFF.